This T cell receptor beta chain was identified during a study of CD8+ T cells in alopecia areata. Following extraction, RNA underwent reverse transcription to cDNA, which served as the sequencing template. The protocol was immunoSEQ multiplex PCR, while the TCRdb copy is restricted to in-frame clones and leaves out a portion. The table lists some 150,000 clones, 70% to 90% of them singletons. The V gene's germline CDR1 is SGHVS and CDR2 FQNEAQ. The CDR3 totals 15 residues. Trimming cost V 2 bases and J 5 bases, with 15 bases left between them. As to treatment: oral pan-JAK inhibitor, 5-10 mg twice daily.

This rearrangement joins TRBV7-8 to TRBJ2-5; perhaps TRBD2 as D (5 bases). Source: CD8+ T cells sorted from blood, taken at week 4, from a patient treated with tofacitinib. The clonotype comes from a human donor with alopecia areata. The CDR3 reads CASSLIIPGRETQYF. The CDR3 DNA reads as TGTGCCAGCAGCTTAATTATACCGGGAAGGGAGACCCAGTACTTC.